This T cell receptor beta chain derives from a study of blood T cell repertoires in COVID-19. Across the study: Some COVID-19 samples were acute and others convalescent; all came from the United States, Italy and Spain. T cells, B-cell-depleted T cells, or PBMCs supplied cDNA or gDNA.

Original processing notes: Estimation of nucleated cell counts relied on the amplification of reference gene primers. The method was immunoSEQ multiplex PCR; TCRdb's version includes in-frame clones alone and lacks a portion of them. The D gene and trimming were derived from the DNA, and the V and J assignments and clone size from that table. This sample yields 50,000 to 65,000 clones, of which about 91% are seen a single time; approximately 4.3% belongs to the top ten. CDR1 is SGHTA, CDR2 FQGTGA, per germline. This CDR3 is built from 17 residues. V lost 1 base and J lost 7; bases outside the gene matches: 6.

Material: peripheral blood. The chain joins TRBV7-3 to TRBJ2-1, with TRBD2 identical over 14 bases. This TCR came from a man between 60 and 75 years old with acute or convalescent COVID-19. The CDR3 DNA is TGTGCCAGCAGCTTAAGGTCGGGGACTAGCGGGAGTAATGAGCAGTTCTTC. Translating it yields CASSLRSGTSGSNEQFF. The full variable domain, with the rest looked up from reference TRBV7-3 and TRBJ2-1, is GAGVSQTPSNKVTEKGKYVELRCDPISGHTALYWYRQSLGQGPEFLIYFQGTGAADDSGLPNDRFFAVRPEGSVSTLKIQRTERGDSAVYLCASSLRSGTSGSNEQFFGPGTRLTVL.